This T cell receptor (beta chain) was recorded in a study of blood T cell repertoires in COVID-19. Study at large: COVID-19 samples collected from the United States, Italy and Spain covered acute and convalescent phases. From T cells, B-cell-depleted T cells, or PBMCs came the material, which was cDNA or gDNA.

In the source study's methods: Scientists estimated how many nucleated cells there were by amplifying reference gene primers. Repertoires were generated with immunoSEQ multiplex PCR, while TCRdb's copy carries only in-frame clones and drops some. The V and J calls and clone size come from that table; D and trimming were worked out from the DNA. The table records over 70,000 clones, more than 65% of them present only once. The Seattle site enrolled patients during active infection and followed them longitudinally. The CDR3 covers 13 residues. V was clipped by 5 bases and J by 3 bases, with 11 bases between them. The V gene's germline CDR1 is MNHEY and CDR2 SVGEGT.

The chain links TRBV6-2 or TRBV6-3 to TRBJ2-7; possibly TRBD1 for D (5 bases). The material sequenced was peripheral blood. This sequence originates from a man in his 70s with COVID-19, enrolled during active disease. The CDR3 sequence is CASSEWTNYEQYF. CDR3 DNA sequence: TGTGCCAGCAGTGAGTGGACAAACTACGAGCAGTACTTC.